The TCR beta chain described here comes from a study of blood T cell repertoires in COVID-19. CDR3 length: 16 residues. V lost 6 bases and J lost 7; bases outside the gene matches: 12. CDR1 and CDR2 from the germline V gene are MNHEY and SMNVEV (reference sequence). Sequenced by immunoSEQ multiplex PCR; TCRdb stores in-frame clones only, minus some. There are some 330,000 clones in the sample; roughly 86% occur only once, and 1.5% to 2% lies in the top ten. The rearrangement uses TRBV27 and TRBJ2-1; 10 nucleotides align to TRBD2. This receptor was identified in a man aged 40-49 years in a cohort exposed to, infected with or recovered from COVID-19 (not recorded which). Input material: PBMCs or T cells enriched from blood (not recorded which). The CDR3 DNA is TGTGCCAGCAGCCCGACCCTAGCGGGAGAAGTAAATGAGCAGTTCTTC. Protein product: CASSPTLAGEVNEQFF.